This T cell receptor beta chain was found in a study of shared clonotypes between healthy human individuals. Broader study findings: The study's rarefaction showed incomplete sorted-subset sequencing despite large depth.

As defined, naive CD8 cells were CD45RO-negative and positively selected for CCR7, with terminally differentiated effector memory CD45RA+ cells excluded. With V trimmed by 9 bases and J by 0 bases, 6 bases remained unmatched. The CDR3 length is 15 residues. The germline gives CDR1 LNHDA, CDR2 SQIVND (reference sequence). Original handling: Junction-only sequences without quality scores were provided by ImmunoSEQ, so filtering was different. Generated by immunoSEQ multiplex PCR, the TCRdb table keeps only in-frame clones and is missing some. The V and J calls and clone size come from that table; D and trimming were worked out from the DNA. The sample lists some 2.1 million clones; just under 95% were seen once. With regard to this clone: As yet, its antigen is unknown.

The chain carries TRBV19 and TRBJ2-2, with TRBD1 matching over 8 bases. The receptor was derived from a man aged 18 to 30 in good health. Some clones in this sample may be carry-over from other donors' samples. The sequenced sample consisted of naive CD8+ T cells from PBMCs. CDR3 region: CASRDRWSNTGELFF. In nucleotides, the CDR3 is TGTGCCAGCCGGGACAGGTGGTCGAACACCGGGGAGCTGTTTTTT.